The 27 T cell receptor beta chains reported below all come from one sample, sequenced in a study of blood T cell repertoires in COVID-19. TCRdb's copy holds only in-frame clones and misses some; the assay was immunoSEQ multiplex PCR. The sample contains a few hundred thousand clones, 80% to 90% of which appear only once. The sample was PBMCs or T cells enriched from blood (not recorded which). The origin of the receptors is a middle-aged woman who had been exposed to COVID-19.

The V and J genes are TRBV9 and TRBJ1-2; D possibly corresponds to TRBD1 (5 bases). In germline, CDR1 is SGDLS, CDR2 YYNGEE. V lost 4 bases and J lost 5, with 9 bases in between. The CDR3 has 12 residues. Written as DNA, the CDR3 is TGTGCCAGCAGCACGCAGGGTTATGGCTACACCTTC. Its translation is CASSTQGYGYTF. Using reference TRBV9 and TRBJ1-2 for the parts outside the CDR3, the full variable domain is DSGVTQTPKHLITATGQRVTLRCSPRSGDLSVYWYQQSLDQGLQFLIQYYNGEERAKGNILERFSAQQFPDLHSELNLSSLELGDSALYFCASSTQGYGYTFGSGTRLTVV.

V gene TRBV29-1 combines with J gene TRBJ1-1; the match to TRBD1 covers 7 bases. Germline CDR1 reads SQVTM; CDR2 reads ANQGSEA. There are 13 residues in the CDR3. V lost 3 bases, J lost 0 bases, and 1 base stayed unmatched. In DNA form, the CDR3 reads TGCAGCGTTGAGGACAGGCTGAACACTGAAGCTTTCTTT. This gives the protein CSVEDRLNTEAFF. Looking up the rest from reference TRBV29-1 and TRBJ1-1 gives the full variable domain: SAVISQKPSRDICQRGTSLTIQCQVDSQVTMMFWYRQQPGQSLTLIATANQGSEATYESGFVIDKFPISRPNLTFSTLTVSNMSPEDSSIYLCSVEDRLNTEAFFGQGTRLTVV.

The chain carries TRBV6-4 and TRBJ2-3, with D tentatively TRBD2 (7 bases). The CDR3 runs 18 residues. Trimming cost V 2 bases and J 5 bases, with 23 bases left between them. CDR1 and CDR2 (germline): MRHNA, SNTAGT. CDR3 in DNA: TGTGCCAGCAGTGACCGTCCGGGGGGCGGGAGAGTAGGAGATACGCAGTATTTT. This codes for CASSDRPGGGRVGDTQYF.

This CDR3 is CASSYGTAYGYTF. In DNA, the CDR3 is TGTGCCAGCAGTTACGGGACAGCCTATGGCTACACCTTC. This rearrangement joins TRBV5-5 to TRBJ1-2; TRBD1 aligns across 7 bases. This CDR3 is 13 amino acids long. Germline values: CDR1 SGHKS, CDR2 YYEKEE (reference sequence). V was clipped by 5 bases and J by 4 bases; unmatched bases: 5.

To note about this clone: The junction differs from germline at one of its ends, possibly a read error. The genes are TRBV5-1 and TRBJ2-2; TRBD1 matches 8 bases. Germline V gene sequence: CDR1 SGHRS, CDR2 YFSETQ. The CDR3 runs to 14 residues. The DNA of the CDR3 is TGTGCCAGCAGGACGGACAGGGCTGGCGGGGAGCTGTTTTTT. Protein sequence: CASRTDRAGGELFF.

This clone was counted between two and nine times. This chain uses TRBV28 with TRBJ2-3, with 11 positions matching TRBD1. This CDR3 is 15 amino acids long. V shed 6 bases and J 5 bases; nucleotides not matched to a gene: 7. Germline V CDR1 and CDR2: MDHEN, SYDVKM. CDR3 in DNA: TGTGCCAGCAGCCCGGGAGGGACAGGGGGAGATACGCAGTATTTT. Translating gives CASSPGGTGGDTQYF.

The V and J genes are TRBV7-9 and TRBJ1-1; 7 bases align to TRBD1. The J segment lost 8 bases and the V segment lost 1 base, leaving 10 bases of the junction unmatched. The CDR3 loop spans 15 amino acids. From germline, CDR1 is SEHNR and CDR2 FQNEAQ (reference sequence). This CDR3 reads CASSLVAGGLREAFF. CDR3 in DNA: TGTGCCAGCAGCTTAGTGGCAGGGGGACTTCGGGAAGCTTTCTTT. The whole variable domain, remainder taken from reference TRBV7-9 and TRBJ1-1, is DTGVSQNPRHKITKRGQNVTFRCDPISEHNRLYWYRQTLGQGPEFLTYFQNEAQLEKSRLLSDRFSAERPKGSFSTLEIQRTEQGDSAMYLCASSLVAGGLREAFFGQGTRLTVV.

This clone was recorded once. Here the CDR3 DNA reads TGTGCCAGCAGCTTGGCTGGGGACTTGAGCTCCTACGAGCAGTACGTC. It yields the protein CASSLAGDLSSYEQYV. The chain carries TRBV5-5 and TRBJ2-7, with D possibly matching TRBD2 (6 bases). The germline CDR1 and CDR2 sequences are SGHKS and YYEKEE (reference sequence). V lost 0 bases to trimming and J lost 0 bases, with 13 bases between them. The CDR3 runs to 16 residues.

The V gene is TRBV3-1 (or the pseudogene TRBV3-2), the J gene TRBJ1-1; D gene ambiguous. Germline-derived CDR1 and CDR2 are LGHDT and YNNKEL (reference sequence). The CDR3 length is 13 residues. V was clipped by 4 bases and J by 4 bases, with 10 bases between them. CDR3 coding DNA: TGTGCCAGCAGCCCAACGGGGTTCACTGAAGCTTTCTTT. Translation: CASSPTGFTEAFF.

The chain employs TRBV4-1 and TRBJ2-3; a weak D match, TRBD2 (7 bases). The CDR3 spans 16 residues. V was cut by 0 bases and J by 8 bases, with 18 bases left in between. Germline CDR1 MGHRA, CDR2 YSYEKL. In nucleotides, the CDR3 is TGCGCCAGCAGCCAAGATCCTACGGGGGGCGTCGGTACGCAGTATTTT. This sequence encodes CASSQDPTGGVGTQYF.

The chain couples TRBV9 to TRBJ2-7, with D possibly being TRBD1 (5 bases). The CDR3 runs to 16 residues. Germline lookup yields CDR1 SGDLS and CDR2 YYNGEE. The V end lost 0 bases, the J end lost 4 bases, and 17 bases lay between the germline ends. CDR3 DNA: TGTGCCAGCAGCGTAGCTCCCGACCCTGGGGCTTACGAGCAGTACTTC. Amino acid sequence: CASSVAPDPGAYEQYF.

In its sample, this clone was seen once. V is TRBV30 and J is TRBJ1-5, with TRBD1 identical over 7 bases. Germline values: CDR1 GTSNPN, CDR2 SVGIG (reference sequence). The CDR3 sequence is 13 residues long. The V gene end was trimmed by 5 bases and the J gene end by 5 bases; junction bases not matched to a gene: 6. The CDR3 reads CAWGRQGYQPQHF. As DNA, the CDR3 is TGTGCCTGGGGACGACAGGGCTATCAGCCCCAGCATTTT.

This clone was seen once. CDR3 residues: CAWSVGGRGDSPLHF. CDR3 nucleotide sequence: TGTGCCTGGAGTGTCGGGGGGCGAGGGGATTCACCCCTCCACTTT. The chain recombines TRBV30 with TRBJ1-6; a possible D gene is TRBD1 (6 bases). This CDR3 region has 15 residues. Trimming left V 0 bases short and J 8 bases short, with 14 bases between. The germline V gene encodes CDR1 GTSNPN and CDR2 SVGIG (reference sequence).

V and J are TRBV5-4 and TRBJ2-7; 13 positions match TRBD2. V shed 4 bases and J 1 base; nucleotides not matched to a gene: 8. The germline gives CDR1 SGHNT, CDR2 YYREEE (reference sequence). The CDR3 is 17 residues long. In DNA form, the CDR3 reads TGTGCCAGCAGCAGGACTAGCGGGGGTTTTCTTTCCTACGAGCAGTACTTC. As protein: CASSRTSGGFLSYEQYF.

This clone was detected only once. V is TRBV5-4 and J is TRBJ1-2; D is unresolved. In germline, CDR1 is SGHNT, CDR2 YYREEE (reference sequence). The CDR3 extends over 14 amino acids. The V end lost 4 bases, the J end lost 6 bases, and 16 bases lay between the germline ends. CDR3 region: CASSLGREEDGYTF. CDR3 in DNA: TGTGCCAGCAGCCTTGGACGGGAGGAGGATGGCTACACCTTC.

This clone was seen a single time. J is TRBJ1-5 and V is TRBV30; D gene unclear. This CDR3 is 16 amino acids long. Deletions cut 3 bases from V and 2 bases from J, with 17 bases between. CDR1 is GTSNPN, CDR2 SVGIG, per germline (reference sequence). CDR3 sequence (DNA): TGTGCCTGGAGGGCTCCCGCGCTCCTAGGCAATCAGCCCCAGCATTTT. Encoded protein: CAWRAPALLGNQPQHF.

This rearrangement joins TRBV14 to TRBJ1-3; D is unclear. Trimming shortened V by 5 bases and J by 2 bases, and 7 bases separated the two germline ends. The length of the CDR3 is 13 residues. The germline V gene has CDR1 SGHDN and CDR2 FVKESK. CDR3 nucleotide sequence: TGTGCCAGCAGCTGGGCAGCTGGAAACACCATATATTTT. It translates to CASSWAAGNTIYF.

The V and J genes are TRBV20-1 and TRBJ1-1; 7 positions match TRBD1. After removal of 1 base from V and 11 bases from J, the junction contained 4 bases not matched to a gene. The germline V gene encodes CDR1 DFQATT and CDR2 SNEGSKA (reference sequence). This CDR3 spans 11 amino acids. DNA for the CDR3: TGCAGTGCTAGAGTGGACAGGTCGGCTTTCTTT. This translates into CSARVDRSAFF.

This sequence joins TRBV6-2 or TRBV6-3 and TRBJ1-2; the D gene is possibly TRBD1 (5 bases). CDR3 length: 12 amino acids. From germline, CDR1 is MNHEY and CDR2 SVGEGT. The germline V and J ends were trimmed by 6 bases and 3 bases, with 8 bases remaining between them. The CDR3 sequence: CASSPRDYGYTF. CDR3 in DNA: TGTGCCAGCAGCCCCAGGGACTATGGCTACACCTTC.

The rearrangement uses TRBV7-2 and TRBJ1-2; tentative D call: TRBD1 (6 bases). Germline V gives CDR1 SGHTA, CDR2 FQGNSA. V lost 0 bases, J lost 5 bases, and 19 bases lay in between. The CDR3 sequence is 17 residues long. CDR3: CASSLAVGGAKGYGYTF. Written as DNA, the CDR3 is TGTGCCAGCAGCTTAGCGGTAGGGGGGGCCAAGGGATATGGCTACACCTTC.

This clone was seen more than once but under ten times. CDR3 sequence: CASRDSFASYEQYF. The DNA of the CDR3 is TGTGCCAGCAGAGACAGTTTCGCCTCCTACGAGCAGTACTTC. This rearrangement joins TRBV2 to TRBJ2-7; D is perhaps TRBD1 (5 bases). The germline V and J ends were trimmed by 6 bases and 0 bases, with 12 bases remaining between them. Germline V gene data show CDR1 as SNHLY and CDR2 as FYNNEI. This CDR3 has 14 amino acids.

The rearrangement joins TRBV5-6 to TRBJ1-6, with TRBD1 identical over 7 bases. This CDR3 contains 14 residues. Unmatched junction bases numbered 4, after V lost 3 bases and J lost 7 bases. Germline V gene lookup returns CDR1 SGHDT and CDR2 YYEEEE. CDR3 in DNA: TGTGCCAGCAGCTCTGACAGGGAGAATTCACCCCTCCACTTT. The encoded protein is CASSSDRENSPLHF.

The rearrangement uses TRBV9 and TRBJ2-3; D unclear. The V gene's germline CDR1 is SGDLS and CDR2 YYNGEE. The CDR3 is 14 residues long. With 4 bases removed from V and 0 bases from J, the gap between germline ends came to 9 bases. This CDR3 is CASSFRASTDTQYF. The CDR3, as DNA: TGTGCCAGCAGCTTCCGAGCTAGCACAGATACGCAGTATTTT.

CDR3 amino acids: CASSLRAAQGAGANVLTF. The DNA for the CDR3 is TGTGCCAGCAGCTTACGGGCGGCTCAGGGGGCTGGGGCCAACGTCCTGACTTTC. The V and J genes are TRBV7-3 and TRBJ2-6; 7 bases agree with TRBD1. Germline V gene sequence: CDR1 SGHTA, CDR2 FQGTGA. V was pared by 2 bases and J by 2 bases, with 9 bases of the junction left unmatched. The CDR3 is 18 amino acids.

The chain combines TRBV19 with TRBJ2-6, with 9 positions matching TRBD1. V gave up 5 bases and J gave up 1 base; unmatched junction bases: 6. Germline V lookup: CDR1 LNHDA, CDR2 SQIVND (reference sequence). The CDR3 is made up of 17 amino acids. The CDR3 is CASSPAGQGSGANVLTF. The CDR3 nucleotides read TGTGCCAGTAGTCCGGCGGGACAGGGATCTGGGGCCAACGTCCTGACTTTC.

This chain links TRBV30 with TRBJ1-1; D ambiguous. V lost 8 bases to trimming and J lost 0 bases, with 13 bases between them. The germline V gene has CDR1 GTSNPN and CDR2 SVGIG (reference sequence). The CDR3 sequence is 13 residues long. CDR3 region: CARAERLNTEAFF. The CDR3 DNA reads TGTGCCCGGGCGGAGAGACTGAACACTGAAGCTTTCTTT. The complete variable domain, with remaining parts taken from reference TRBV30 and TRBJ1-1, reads SQTIHQWPATLVQPVGSPLSLECTVEGTSNPNLYWYRQAAGRGLQLLFYSVGIGQISSEVPQNLSASRPQDRQFILSSKKLLLSDSGFYLCARAERLNTEAFFGQGTRLTVV.

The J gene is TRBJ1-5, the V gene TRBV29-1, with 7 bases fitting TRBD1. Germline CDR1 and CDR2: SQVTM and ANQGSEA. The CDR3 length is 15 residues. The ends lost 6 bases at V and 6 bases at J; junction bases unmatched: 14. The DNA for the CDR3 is TGCAGCGTGACCTTATCAGGGGGACACGGTCAGCCCCAGCATTTT. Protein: CSVTLSGGHGQPQHF.